This T cell receptor beta chain was captured by sequencing in a study of blood T cell repertoires in COVID-19. Looking at the study overall: Sources were T cells, B-cell-depleted T cells, or PBMCs; the material itself was cDNA or gDNA.

Study processing details: Estimated nucleated cell counts came from reference gene primer amplification. Only in-frame clones appear in the TCRdb table, and some are missing; sequencing was by immunoSEQ multiplex PCR. From that table come the V and J calls and clone size; the DNA was used to work out D and trimming. The sample has tens of thousands of clones; less than 90% are singletons. CDR1 is MNHEY, CDR2 SMNVEV, per germline (reference sequence). This CDR3 comprises 14 residues. J lost 6 bases, V lost 5 bases, and 8 bases had no gene match. The sequence was collected from a human donor in a cohort sampled during active COVID-19. The sequenced sample was peripheral blood. The gene calls are TRBV27 and TRBJ1-1; 8 nucleotides align to TRBD1. CDR3 coding DNA: TGTGCCAGCAGTCCGGGACAGGTCTGGGCTGAAGCTTTCTTT. Translated, it gives CASSPGQVWAEAFF.